Listed below are T cell receptor beta chains from one sample, sequenced in a study of blood T cell repertoires in COVID-19. Repertoires were generated with immunoSEQ multiplex PCR, while TCRdb's copy carries only in-frame clones and drops some. The data hold some 56,000 clones, with under 90% observed a single time. The sequencing sample was made of peripheral blood. All receptors come from a man older than 75 with COVID-19, enrolled during active disease. Each CDR3 is given without its conserved first and last residue. Fields, in order: V gene, D gene, J gene, CDR3 protein. D genes are given only for firm matches.

V: TRBV11-3
D: TRBD2
J: TRBJ2-1
CDR3: ASSPRTSGSSYNEQF

V: TRBV27
D: TRBD1
J: TRBJ1-2
CDR3: ASSSGTGQNYGYT

V: TRBV7-8
D: NA
J: TRBJ1-4
CDR3: ASSRTPTNEKLF

V: TRBV28
D: NA
J: TRBJ1-4
CDR3: ASRIQEKLF

V: TRBV5-5
D: NA
J: TRBJ1-2
CDR3: ASSLRGGGADYGYT

V: TRBV6-5
D: NA
J: TRBJ1-2
CDR3: ASSYGHHLYGYT

V: TRBV4-3
D: TRBD2
J: TRBJ2-5
CDR3: ASSQEGRGLAGIQETQY

V: TRBV5-5
D: NA
J: TRBJ1-2
CDR3: ASSLAASPEGYT

V: TRBV15
D: NA
J: TRBJ1-5
CDR3: ATSSGRSHVNQPQH

V: TRBV28
D: NA
J: TRBJ1-2
CDR3: ASTFPSRPQGLDEGDNYGYT

V: TRBV7-3
D: TRBD1
J: TRBJ1-2
CDR3: ASSLLTGESYGYT

V: TRBV6-5
D: TRBD1
J: TRBJ1-6
CDR3: ASRGTGPGSPLH

V: TRBV24-1
D: NA
J: TRBJ2-5
CDR3: ATSRSETQY

V: TRBV3-1/TRBV3-2
D: NA
J: TRBJ1-2
CDR3: ASSQDAGAPGGYT

V: TRBV18
D: TRBD1
J: TRBJ2-1
CDR3: ASSPPGQDYNEQF

V: TRBV4-1
D: TRBD1
J: TRBJ1-2
CDR3: ASSQDQGAGGGYT

V: TRBV7-8
D: NA
J: TRBJ1-6
CDR3: ASSLSSPYNSPLH

V: TRBV4-3
D: NA
J: TRBJ1-6
CDR3: ASSQKGDSPLH

V: TRBV2
D: NA
J: TRBJ2-2
CDR3: ASSQTREIGTGELF

V: TRBV15
D: TRBD1
J: TRBJ1-2
CDR3: ATSRRTGVDYGYT

V: TRBV5-5
D: NA
J: TRBJ1-2
CDR3: ASSRLQASSYT

V: TRBV24-1
D: TRBD1
J: TRBJ1-5
CDR3: ATSVGTGGSNQPQH

V: TRBV30
D: TRBD1
J: TRBJ1-6
CDR3: AWKTGFTYNSPLH

V: TRBV7-7
D: NA
J: TRBJ2-4
CDR3: ASSLALTGGGSKNIQY

V: TRBV2
D: TRBD1
J: TRBJ1-1
CDR3: ASSEGTGGDWTEAF

V: TRBV5-4
D: TRBD1
J: TRBJ1-1
CDR3: ASTTDRNNKAF

V: TRBV14
D: NA
J: TRBJ2-2
CDR3: ASSQGLRKGFDTGELF

V: TRBV13
D: TRBD2
J: TRBJ2-6
CDR3: ASSFGQGLAGGSGANVLT

V: TRBV5-1
D: NA
J: TRBJ1-1
CDR3: ASSLADRSF

V: TRBV7-9
D: NA
J: TRBJ1-4
CDR3: ASSLNRDEKLF

V: TRBV5-4
D: TRBD1
J: TRBJ2-7
CDR3: ASSLGQGATYEQY

V: TRBV28
D: TRBD1
J: TRBJ1-4
CDR3: ASSGTGGEKLF

V: TRBV3-1/TRBV3-2
D: TRBD2
J: TRBJ2-4
CDR3: ASSQDGTSEVIQY

V: TRBV7-2
D: NA
J: TRBJ1-2
CDR3: ASSLAGRSTDSNYGYT

V: TRBV7-2
D: TRBD1
J: TRBJ2-7
CDR3: ASSSRRTGYEQY